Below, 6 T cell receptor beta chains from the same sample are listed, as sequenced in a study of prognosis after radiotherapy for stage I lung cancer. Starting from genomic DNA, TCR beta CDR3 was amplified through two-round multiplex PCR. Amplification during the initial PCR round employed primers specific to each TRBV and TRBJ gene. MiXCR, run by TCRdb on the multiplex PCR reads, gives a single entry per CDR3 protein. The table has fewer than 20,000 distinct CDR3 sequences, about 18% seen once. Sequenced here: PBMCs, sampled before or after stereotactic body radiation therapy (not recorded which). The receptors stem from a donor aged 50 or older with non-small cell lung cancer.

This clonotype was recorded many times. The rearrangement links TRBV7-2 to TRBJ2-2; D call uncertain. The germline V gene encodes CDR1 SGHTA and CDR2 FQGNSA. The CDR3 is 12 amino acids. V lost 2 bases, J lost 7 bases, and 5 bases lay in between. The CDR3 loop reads CASSLPLGELFF. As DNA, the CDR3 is TGTGCCAGCAGCTTACCCCTCGGGGAGCTGTTTTTT.

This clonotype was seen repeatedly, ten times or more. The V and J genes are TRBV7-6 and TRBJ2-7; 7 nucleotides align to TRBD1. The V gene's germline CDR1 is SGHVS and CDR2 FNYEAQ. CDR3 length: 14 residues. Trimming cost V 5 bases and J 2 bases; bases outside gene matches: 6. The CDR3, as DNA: TGTGCCAGCAGCAACCGGGACAGTACCTACGAGCAGTACTTC. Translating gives CASSNRDSTYEQYF. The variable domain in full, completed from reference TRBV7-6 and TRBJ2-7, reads GAGVSQSPRYKVTKRGQDVALRCDPISGHVSLYWYRQALGQGPEFLTYFNYEAQQDKSGLPNDRFSAERPEGSISTLTIQRTEQRDSAMYRCASSNRDSTYEQYFGPGTRLTVT.

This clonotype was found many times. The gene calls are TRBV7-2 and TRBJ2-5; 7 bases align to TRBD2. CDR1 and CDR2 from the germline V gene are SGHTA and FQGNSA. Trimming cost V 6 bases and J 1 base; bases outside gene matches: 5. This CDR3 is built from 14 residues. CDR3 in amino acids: CASRLSSGQETQYF. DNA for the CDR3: TGTGCCAGCAGACTATCTAGCGGCCAAGAGACCCAGTACTTC.

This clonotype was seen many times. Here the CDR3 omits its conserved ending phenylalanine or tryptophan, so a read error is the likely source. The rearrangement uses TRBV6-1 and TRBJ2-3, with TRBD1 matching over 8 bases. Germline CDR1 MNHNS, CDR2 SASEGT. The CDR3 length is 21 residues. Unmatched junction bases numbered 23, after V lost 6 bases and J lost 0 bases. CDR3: CASRQRGAGQGPTGSTDTQYL. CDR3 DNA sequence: TGTGCCAGCAGGCAACGTGGCGCTGGACAGGGTCCGACGGGAAGCACAGATACGCAGTATCTT.

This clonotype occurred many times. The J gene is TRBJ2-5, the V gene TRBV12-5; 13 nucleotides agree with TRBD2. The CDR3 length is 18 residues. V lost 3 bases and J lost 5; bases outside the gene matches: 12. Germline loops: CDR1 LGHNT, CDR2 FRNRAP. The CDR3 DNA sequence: TGTGCTAGTGGTTTTTTTGGGAGGACTAGCGGGAGTTCGGAGACCCAGTACTTC. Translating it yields CASGFFGRTSGSSETQYF.

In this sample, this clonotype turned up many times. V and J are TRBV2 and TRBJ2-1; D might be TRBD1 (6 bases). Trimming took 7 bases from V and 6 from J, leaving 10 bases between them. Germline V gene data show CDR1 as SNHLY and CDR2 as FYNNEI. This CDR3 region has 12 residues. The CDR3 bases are TGTGCCAGCAATTACAGGGTCAATGAGCAGTTCTTC. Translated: CASNYRVNEQFF.